A single sample gave rise to the 31 T cell receptor beta chains below, sequenced in a study of shared clonotypes between healthy human individuals. Measured with immunoSEQ multiplex PCR; TCRdb has only the in-frame clones, and not every one. The data show 2 million to 2.5 million clones, 93% seen once. Sequenced input: naive CD4+ T cells from PBMCs. The subset denotes: CD45RA+ positively selected. These TCRs come from a man aged 18 to 30 in good health. Some clones in this sample may be carry-over from other donors' samples.

The chain is built from TRBV27 and TRBJ1-5; 7 bases line up with TRBD1. This CDR3 is 15 amino acids long. Germline V CDR1 and CDR2: MNHEY, SMNVEV (reference sequence). The ends lost 3 bases at V and 1 base at J; junction bases unmatched: 3. The CDR3 here is CASSFDRESNQPQHF. The CDR3 DNA reads TGTGCCAGCAGTTTTGACAGGGAGAGCAATCAGCCCCAGCATTTT.

This chain uses TRBV7-9 with TRBJ2-1; 7 bases are shared with TRBD2. Germline loops: CDR1 SEHNR, CDR2 FQNEAQ (reference sequence). This CDR3 spans 14 amino acids. With 7 bases clipped from V and 9 bases from J, the junction kept 12 bases outside the gene matches. The CDR3 sequence: CASTFLATSSEQFF. CDR3 coding DNA: TGTGCCAGCACCTTCCTCGCGACTAGCAGTGAGCAGTTCTTC.

The chain joins TRBV28 to TRBJ1-4; perhaps TRBD1 as D (6 bases). Germline V CDR1 and CDR2: MDHEN, SYDVKM. Trimming pared 6 bases from V and 8 bases from J, leaving 19 bases between. CDR3 length: 15 residues. The CDR3 loop is CASSPNGGLGEKLFF. CDR3 coding DNA: TGTGCCAGCAGCCCTAATGGGGGGCTCGGAGAAAAACTGTTTTTT.

As DNA, the CDR3 is TGTGCCAGCTCACCACCGGACAGGGATATCTATGGCTACACCTTC. Translation: CASSPPDRDIYGYTF. This sequence joins TRBV18 and TRBJ1-2; TRBD1 matches at 8 bases. V trimming: 0 bases; J trimming: 4 bases; junction bases outside the gene matches: 4. Germline V gene data show CDR1 as KGHSH and CDR2 as LQKENI. CDR3 length: 15 residues.

V and J are TRBV7-9 and TRBJ2-5, with a weak D call TRBD1 (6 bases). The ends were cut back, 1 base at V and 2 bases at J, with 8 bases in the middle. The CDR3 is made up of 14 amino acids. Germline CDR1 is SEHNR and CDR2 is FQNEAQ (reference sequence). CDR3 loop: CASSLEGVQETQYF. The CDR3 region has the DNA TGTGCCAGCAGCTTAGAGGGGGTACAAGAGACCCAGTACTTC. Full variable domain (remainder filled in from reference TRBV7-9 and TRBJ2-5): DTGVSQNPRHKITKRGQNVTFRCDPISEHNRLYWYRQTLGQGPEFLTYFQNEAQLEKSRLLSDRFSAERPKGSFSTLEIQRTEQGDSAMYLCASSLEGVQETQYFGPGTRLLVL.

The sample holds one count of this clone. V usage is TRBV5-1 and J usage is TRBJ2-2, with 7 bases lining up with TRBD1. CDR1 and CDR2 from the germline V gene are SGHRS and YFSETQ. The CDR3 is 15 amino acids. Trimming cost V 0 bases and J 6 bases; bases outside gene matches: 5. The CDR3 spells CASSLGGQRPGELFF. CDR3 bases: TGCGCCAGCAGCTTGGGGGGACAGAGACCCGGGGAGCTGTTTTTT.

The chain couples TRBV5-1 to TRBJ2-2, with a possible D match to TRBD2 (6 bases). Between the trimmed V and J ends, which lost 4 bases and 4 bases, there was a span of 23 bases. The CDR3 totals 18 residues. Looked up from germline, CDR1 is SGHRS and CDR2 is YFSETQ. CDR3 DNA: TGCGCCAGCAGCCCCCCCCTAGCGAGAGCCCGCGGCACCGGGGAGCTGTTTTTT. As protein: CASSPPLARARGTGELFF.

The chain has TRBV7-2 and TRBJ2-7; 7 positions match TRBD1. The CDR3 is 14 amino acids. Per germline, CDR1 SGHTA and CDR2 FQGNSA. The ends lost 1 base at V and 6 bases at J; junction bases unmatched: 6. The CDR3 DNA reads as TGTGCCAGCAGCTTAGGTGACAGGGCCGGCGAGCAGTACTTC. Amino acids: CASSLGDRAGEQYF.

The chain joins TRBV6-4 to TRBJ1-1; D is unclear. The germline gives CDR1 MRHNA, CDR2 SNTAGT. V was pared by 7 bases and J by 7 bases, with 13 bases between. The CDR3 is 12 residues long. The CDR3 region has the DNA TGTGCCAGCAAAGGACTTATACGTGAAGCTTTCTTT. The encoded protein is CASKGLIREAFF.

The CDR3 DNA follows: TGTGCCATCAGTGAAGACAGGTATGGCTACACCTTC. This gives the protein CAISEDRYGYTF. The chain is built from TRBV10-3 and TRBJ1-2; maybe TRBD1 (6 bases). The V gene lost 3 bases and the J gene lost 5 bases, with 7 bases spanning the gap. This CDR3 region has 12 residues. In germline, CDR1 is ENHRY, CDR2 SYGVKD.

The chain has TRBV28 and TRBJ1-2, with 9 bases identical to TRBD1. CDR1 is MDHEN, CDR2 SYDVKM, per germline. V was clipped by 2 bases and J by 0 bases; unmatched bases: 7. The CDR3 is 17 residues long. DNA for the CDR3: TGTGCCAGCAGTTTACCGGGACAGGGTATAGCTAACTATGGCTACACCTTC. As protein: CASSLPGQGIANYGYTF.

The chain employs TRBV18 and TRBJ2-6; D ambiguous. The CDR3 has 18 residues. Per the germline V gene, CDR1 is KGHSH and CDR2 is LQKENI. Trimming pared 3 bases from V and 0 bases from J, leaving 15 bases between. CDR3 region: CASSPGRNSLSGANVLTF. The CDR3 DNA reads TGTGCCAGCTCACCTGGGCGGAATTCCCTCTCTGGGGCCAACGTCCTGACTTTC.

The chain is built from TRBV11-2 and TRBJ2-7; D remains ambiguous. CDR1 and CDR2 (germline): SGHAT, FQNNGV. The length of the CDR3 is 15 residues. V lost 4 bases, J lost 3 bases, and 16 bases lay in between. The CDR3 sequence: CASSWAFGLYYEQYF. The CDR3 DNA sequence: TGTGCCAGCAGCTGGGCGTTTGGGCTATACTACGAGCAGTACTTC. Full variable domain (rest looked up from reference TRBV11-2 and TRBJ2-7): EAGVAQSPRYKIIEKRQSVAFWCNPISGHATLYWYQQILGQGPKLLIQFQNNGVVDDSQLPKDRFSAERLKGVDSTLKIQPAKLEDSAVYLCASSWAFGLYYEQYFGPGTRLTVT.

V and J are TRBV7-2 and TRBJ2-1; D call uncertain. Germline-derived CDR1 and CDR2 are SGHTA and FQGNSA. The CDR3 is 15 amino acids. V was clipped by 1 base and J by 0 bases, with 7 bases between them. CDR3 DNA sequence: TGTGCCAGCAGCTTAGTCCCTAGCTCCTACAATGAGCAGTTCTTC. It specifies CASSLVPSSYNEQFF.

This clone was recorded only once. This chain connects TRBV15 to TRBJ2-1; D not certain. Germline CDR1 reads LNHNV; CDR2 reads YYDKDF (reference sequence). V lost 0 bases and J 5 bases, leaving 20 bases between the germline ends. The CDR3 is 18 residues long. The CDR3, as DNA: TGTGCCACCAGCAGAGATCTGTCGTTGTCCGGACCCAACAATGAGCAGTTCTTC. Encoded protein: CATSRDLSLSGPNNEQFF. Full variable domain (remainder filled in from reference TRBV15 and TRBJ2-1): DAMVIQNPRYQVTQFGKPVTLSCSQTLNHNVMYWYQQKSSQAPKLLFHYYDKDFNNEADTPDNFQSRRPNTSFCFLDIRSPGLGDTAMYLCATSRDLSLSGPNNEQFFGPGTRLTVL.

To note about this clone: This sequence may be a read error, since a much larger clone differs from it by one base. Here the CDR3 reads CASSLQGDTEAFF. DNA of the CDR3: TGTGCCAGCAGCTTACAGGGGGACACTGAAGCTTTCTTT. This rearrangement joins TRBV11-3 to TRBJ1-1; 7 positions agree with TRBD1. The J segment lost 3 bases and the V segment lost 2 bases, leaving 0 bases of the junction unmatched. This CDR3 spans 13 amino acids. Germline V gene data show CDR1 as SGHNT and CDR2 as YENEEA.

The rearrangement uses TRBV14 and TRBJ2-5; D gene unclear. This CDR3 is 14 amino acids long. The germline V and J ends were trimmed by 4 bases and 7 bases, with 16 bases remaining between them. CDR1 and CDR2 (germline): SGHDN, FVKESK. The CDR3 loop reads CASSLSLFSGTQYF. The CDR3, as DNA: TGTGCCAGCAGCCTAAGCTTATTTAGTGGGACCCAGTACTTC.

This sequence joins TRBV29-1 and TRBJ2-1; D perhaps matches TRBD1 (6 bases). The V gene lost 4 bases and the J gene lost 5 bases, with 12 bases spanning the gap. This CDR3 contains 13 residues. Germline V CDR1 and CDR2: SQVTM, ANQGSEA. The CDR3 here is CSVGPGQNNEQFF. In DNA form, the CDR3 reads TGCAGCGTTGGCCCCGGACAGAACAATGAGCAGTTCTTC.

Of note for this clone: Distinct nucleotide sequences in the sample also encode this CDR3. The J gene is TRBJ2-7, the V gene TRBV15; a weak D match, TRBD1 (6 bases). Between the trimmed V and J ends, which lost 0 bases and 3 bases, there was a span of 12 bases. Germline assignment: CDR1 LNHNV and CDR2 YYDKDF (reference sequence). The CDR3 consists of 15 residues. CDR3 nucleotides: TGTGCCACCAGCAGAGATCCAGGGGTGAGCTACGAGCAGTACTTC. It specifies CATSRDPGVSYEQYF. The full variable domain, completed using reference TRBV15 and TRBJ2-7, is DAMVIQNPRYQVTQFGKPVTLSCSQTLNHNVMYWYQQKSSQAPKLLFHYYDKDFNNEADTPDNFQSRRPNTSFCFLDIRSPGLGDTAMYLCATSRDPGVSYEQYFGPGTRLTVT.

As for this clone: The sample has other DNA sequences that encode this CDR3 too. The rearrangement uses TRBV5-4 and TRBJ2-5, with D unclear. V shed 0 bases and J shed 5 bases, with 8 bases lying between them. Germline loops: CDR1 SGHNT, CDR2 YYREEE (reference sequence). The CDR3 sequence is 13 residues long. The DNA of the CDR3 is TGTGCCAGCAGCTTGGGGCCTGGGGAGACCCAGTACTTC. This codes for CASSLGPGETQYF.

The chain uses TRBV6-5 and TRBJ1-2; 7 nucleotides line up with TRBD1. There are 14 residues in the CDR3. With 0 bases clipped from V and 8 bases from J, the junction kept 6 bases outside the gene matches. The germline V gene encodes CDR1 MNHEY and CDR2 SVGAGI. The DNA for the CDR3 is TGTGCCAGCAGTTACTCGGCGCAGGGGGGAGGCTACACCTTC. This gives the protein CASSYSAQGGGYTF.

As to this clone: The same CDR3 also results from other DNA sequences found in this sample. The J gene is TRBJ2-2, the V gene TRBV28; 7 nucleotides match TRBD1. The V segment lost 8 bases and the J segment 1 base; nucleotides outside the gene matches: 4. Germline CDR1 is MDHEN and CDR2 is SYDVKM. There are 14 residues in the CDR3. The CDR3 protein is CASGAGGNTGELFF. The DNA for the CDR3 is TGTGCCAGCGGGGCAGGGGGGAACACCGGGGAGCTGTTTTTT. Using reference TRBV28 and TRBJ2-2 for the parts outside the CDR3, the full variable domain is DVKVTQSSRYLVKRTGEKVFLECVQDMDHENMFWYRQDPGLGLRLIYFSYDVKMKEKGDIPEGYSVSREKKERFSLILESASTNQTSMYLCASGAGGNTGELFFGEGSRLTVL.

The chain is built from TRBV7-6 and TRBJ2-2, with 9 bases fitting TRBD1. Looked up from germline, CDR1 is SGHVS and CDR2 is FNYEAQ. The CDR3 extends over 14 amino acids. The V segment lost 5 bases and the J segment 4 bases; nucleotides outside the gene matches: 2. CDR3 amino acids: CASSRQGGTGELFF. CDR3 in DNA: TGTGCCAGCAGCCGACAGGGGGGCACCGGGGAGCTGTTTTTT. The full variable domain, with the rest looked up from reference TRBV7-6 and TRBJ2-2, is GAGVSQSPRYKVTKRGQDVALRCDPISGHVSLYWYRQALGQGPEFLTYFNYEAQQDKSGLPNDRFSAERPEGSISTLTIQRTEQRDSAMYRCASSRQGGTGELFFGEGSRLTVL.

The chain carries TRBV9 and TRBJ1-2, with TRBD1 matching 7 bases. The CDR3 sequence is 16 residues long. V lost 4 bases and J lost 7; bases outside the gene matches: 16. Per germline, CDR1 SGDLS and CDR2 YYNGEE. CDR3 in DNA: TGTGCCAGCAGCCCCACAGCCCGACAGGGCTATAGTGGCTACACCTTC. It encodes CASSPTARQGYSGYTF.

The rearrangement uses TRBV5-1 and TRBJ1-1; D not certain. V lost 1 base and J 1 base, leaving 14 bases between the germline ends. This CDR3 is 16 amino acids long. Per germline, CDR1 SGHRS and CDR2 YFSETQ. The CDR3 loop reads CASSLPTTASNTEAFF. The CDR3 DNA sequence: TGCGCCAGCAGCTTGCCGACAACGGCCTCGAACACTGAAGCTTTCTTT.

The chain recombines TRBV11-1 with TRBJ2-5, with a tentative D call TRBD1 (5 bases). Germline CDR1 and CDR2: SGHAT and FQDESV (reference sequence). Trimming stripped 4 bases from V and 2 bases from J, with 8 bases between. This CDR3 contains 13 residues. CDR3 nucleotide sequence: TGTGCCAGCAGCTGGACACTTCAAGAGACCCAGTACTTC. Protein sequence: CASSWTLQETQYF.

The V call is TRBV5-1, the J call TRBJ2-7; 7 bases agree with TRBD1. The CDR3 totals 14 residues. The V gene end was trimmed by 5 bases and the J gene end by 7 bases; junction bases not matched to a gene: 12. CDR1 SGHRS and CDR2 YFSETQ come from the germline V gene. CDR3 in DNA: TGCGCCAGCAGTAGGGACAGCGGCACCCTGGAGCAGTACTTC. It encodes CASSRDSGTLEQYF.

The chain uses TRBV6-5 and TRBJ2-1, with TRBD1 matching 10 bases. The germline V gene has CDR1 MNHEY and CDR2 SVGAGI. Trimming at V came to 6 bases and at J to 8 bases, leaving 10 bases not matched to a gene. The CDR3 is made up of 15 amino acids. The CDR3, as DNA: TGTGCCAGCAGCCGCCAGACAGGGGGCTTTCATGAGCAGTTCTTC. It codes for CASSRQTGGFHEQFF.

Remarks on this clone: Other DNA sequences in the sample encode the same CDR3. This sequence joins TRBV7-2 and TRBJ2-7; TRBD1 aligns across 7 bases. V shed 5 bases and J 5 bases; nucleotides not matched to a gene: 6. The CDR3 is 13 amino acids. Germline loops: CDR1 SGHTA, CDR2 FQGNSA. CDR3 nucleotide sequence: TGTGCCAGCAGCCTAGTAGGGGGCGACGAGCAGTACTTC. Its translation: CASSLVGGDEQYF.

This chain uses TRBV9 with TRBJ2-1; 10 nucleotides line up with TRBD1. Trimming removed 3 bases from V and 9 bases from J; junction bases left unmatched: 6. Germline CDR1 SGDLS, CDR2 YYNGEE. The CDR3 consists of 14 residues. CDR3 nucleotides: TGTGCCAGCAGCGGGGGACAGGGGCTGGGTGAGCAGTTCTTC. Protein product: CASSGGQGLGEQFF.

This chain connects TRBV5-6 to TRBJ1-4; D remains ambiguous. The CDR3 has 18 residues. V lost 6 bases to trimming and J lost 3 bases, with 24 bases between them. Germline V gene lookup returns CDR1 SGHDT and CDR2 YYEEEE. As DNA, the CDR3 is TGTGCCAGCACCACTTTAGGGAACAGCTCCTGGTCTAATGAAAAACTGTTTTTT. This encodes CASTTLGNSSWSNEKLFF.